This T cell receptor beta chain was captured by sequencing in a study of cytomegalovirus exposure and HLA in healthy donors (dated by TCRdb to the late 2010s). In terms of the full investigation: According to an earlier analysis of a few hundred of the donors, about 190 million T cells yielded 117 million unique TCR beta sequences and about 300 Gb of sequence data. A separate validation cohort of 100 to 150 different subjects was used in addition to the 666-subject first cohort. High-throughput TCR immunosequencing, statistical association of individual TCRs with disease status, and machine learning were combined to predict cytomegalovirus infection status. Every discovery cohort repertoire had been produced on one sequencing platform. A later genetic analysis used genome-wide SNP genotypes for about three fifths of the roughly 700 donors, treating that subset as a discovery cohort. An early release covering about 600 HLA-typed donors comprised about 290 gigabases of sequencing data and roughly 86 million unique TCR sequences. Of the 350 to 450 genotyped donors, roughly 80% fell in the genetic ancestry cluster associated with self-reported Caucasian donors. An earlier analysis of fewer than 700 of the donors applied high-throughput TCR beta sequencing to assess whether each TCR beta V gene segment acted as functional or pseudogenic. Rather than using new phenotypic data, the later analysis identified candidate immune exposures from TCR beta sequences and from how often those sequences occurred across donors. Several DR-DQ haplotypes were treated as single units for association and clustering because of strong linkage in the cohort. The T cell repertoires of some 700 subjects were profiled by immunosequencing and related to cytomegalovirus serostatus. Across roughly 420 genotyped donors of the cohort, an average of about 240,000 unique TCR beta nucleotide sequences per donor were sequenced, and roughly 20% of those sequences were non-productive. Donor age, sex, ethnicity and CMV serostatus were compiled together with the repertoire data. The study was designed to test whether signatures of past pathogen exposure could be identified by cataloging public T cell receptors. A later analysis re-examined previously published TCR beta repertoires from 500 to 700 donors and added high-resolution HLA genotyping to investigate patterns of TCR occurrence. Typing coverage differed by locus: A, B, C, DRB1 and DQB1 were typed in about 620-640 donors, DQA1 in 522, DPA1 in 600 to 610, and DPB1 in around 440. Class I and class II HLA loci were covered by the typing at four-digit resolution.

CDR1 and CDR2 are drawn from the germline V gene: MNHEY, SVGAGI. CDR3 length: 15 amino acids, cysteine to phenylalanine. The CDR3 DNA has 45 bases and is translated from base 1. Relative to germline, V is 6 bases shorter and J is 2 bases shorter, with 15 bases between their ends. The method behind the library was the immunoSEQ multiplex PCR assay. A mixture of 60 forward primers for TCR Vbeta segments and 13 reverse primers for TCR Jbeta segments was used in the multiplex PCR. The CDR3 region of rearranged TCR beta genes was amplified from genomic DNA with a multiplex PCR assay. The amplified TCR beta libraries were sequenced on the Illumina HiSeq System as 87-base-pair reads. In the original analysis: A later analysis tallied 80 million to 95 million unique TCR beta chains across the 666 repertoires, and around 9.9 million of those chains were shared by two or more donors. Raw reads were error-corrected and collapsed into unique sequences with a nearest-neighbor algorithm that merged closely related sequences to remove PCR and sequencing errors. CDR3 sequences were aligned to IMGT reference sequences to assign V, D and J gene segments. For a sequence to be retained, a match of at least six nucleotides to both a V gene segment and a J gene segment was required. Rearrangements were called productive when the CDR3 lacked stop codons and stayed in frame with V and J; all others were non-productive. Following IMGT convention, CDR3 was defined as the stretch from the second conserved V-encoded cysteine to the conserved J-encoded phenylalanine. The earlier analysis of approximately 500 of the donors excluded sequences that lacked an unambiguous match to a single V gene segment. In an earlier analysis of 500 to 750 of the donors, V segments were called functional above 56.7% productive rearrangements and were called segregating when the between-donor standard deviation exceeded 5%. A statistical classification framework was built to diagnose cytomegalovirus status from the catalog of TCR beta chain sequences. In a later analysis, V and J genes were assigned by comparing TCR nucleotide sequences against IMGT/GENE-DB human TR gene sequences. In a later analysis, CDR3 sequences and most-parsimonious VDJ recombination scenarios were assigned using the TCRdist pipeline. A later analysis defined each TCR beta chain by its CDR3 amino acid sequence plus V-gene family, and excluded reads lacking a unique V-gene family. To address suspected cross-contamination and a sequencing artifact, a later analysis removed approximately 600 highly shared, low-generation-probability nucleotide sequences. A later analysis calculated a clonal expansion index for each public chain from normalized within-repertoire ranks of inferred template counts. In a later analysis, generation probabilities were computed using a VDJ recombination model fitted to out-of-frame rearrangements, and the results were checked against IGoR. In a later analysis, TCR-TCR, TCR-HLA and TCR-CMV co-occurrence was scored with hypergeometric tests, and a repertoire-size bias correction was applied to TCR pairs. A later analysis estimated false discovery rates by permuting HLA or CMV assignments 20 times. In a later analysis, co-occurring TCRs were grouped using DBSCAN, and TCRdist sequence similarity was added for clustering within HLA-allele-positive subsets. Repertoires with fewer than 30,000 or more than 120,000 public chains, plus five repertoires with anomalous nucleotide sharing, were excluded from co-occurrence clustering. Drawn from immuneACCESS, this table holds only the in-frame rearrangements with V and J called that TCRdb kept. Clones are partly lost; checked studies trace under half to an unresolved V gene and leave the rest unexplained. V, J and clone size reflect that table, while D and trimming were determined from the DNA. Within this sample are fewer than 200,000 clones, with roughly 80% of them counted one time only. Approximately 0.55% of the sample goes to the ten largest clones.

On this clone: Its antigen is still unknown. No base quality information exists; no much larger clone differs at one position.

In total, about 650 healthy bone marrow donors made up the cohort. Cohort members were all nominally healthy when sampled, although unrecorded immune exposures were likely present. The donor was CMV seronegative and belonged to the group of around 350 seronegative cohort members. Every donor gave a peripheral blood sample, and the peripheral blood mononuclear cells from that sample were used for TCR beta sequencing. Genomic DNA extraction from the blood cell samples was performed with the Qiagen DNeasy Blood Extraction Kit. Here is what the overall study found, with its caveats: The presence/absence analyses assumed that sequencing depth was roughly uniform across donors, and that assumption may not be true. Because HLA typing was unavailable for some donors at each locus, only the typed subset was used in association tests. In this cohort, only TCR beta chains were sequenced, and detectable features were limited by the absence of alpha or paired-chain data. In a later analysis, the rate of TCR association differed among HLA loci, with DRB1 alleles having the most associated TCRs and HLA-C alleles having the fewest. Several of the top co-occurrence clusters appeared to be linked to parvovirus B19, influenza, CMV and Epstein-Barr virus, according to a later analysis. In vitro tests confirmed that three of the cytomegalovirus-associated TCR beta chains recognize cytomegalovirus antigens. Because counts were too low, about 15 rarely observed V segments, including chromosome 9 orphons, were left out of the earlier analysis of roughly 600 of the donors. Because the 87-base-pair reads could not distinguish some IMGT-functional V segments, including TRBV6-2 and TRBV6-3, those segments were excluded. The authors suggested that the approach could potentially be generalized to other disease states and immunological phenotypes. Linkage disequilibrium might explain the correlated functional status among segregating V segments, but an unknown experimental factor could not be excluded. A later analysis associated 17,000 or so TCR beta sequences with specific HLA alleles at a false discovery rate of 0.05. A group of highly shared sequence variants was considered likely to be a technical artifact of the sequencing pipeline. Compared with equally common non-associated chains, HLA-associated TCR beta chains in a later analysis were more clonally expanded and had lower generation probabilities. A further reported finding was that TCR beta sequences accurately predicted the HLA-A and HLA-B alleles for most subjects in the first cohort. V-gene and J-gene trimming of TCR beta chains was associated with a missense DCLRE1C variant in a later genetic analysis, and the association was replicated in an independent cohort. Most TCR sequences were seen in very few donors, while some public TCRs were found in many individuals. According to a later genetic analysis, donors in an Asian-associated ancestry cluster had fewer N-insertions in productive TCRs than the approximately 690-donor mean. In both the original and validation cohorts, the classifier was reported to diagnose cytomegalovirus status with high specificity and sensitivity. Most CMV-associated TCR beta chains appeared to be HLA-restricted in a later analysis, and the HLA associations seemed to be driven largely by CMV exposure. Immune exposure information for the cohort was limited to CMV serostatus. Strong co-occurrence of HLA alleles, especially DR and DQ, made assigning TCR associations to individual alleles difficult. In an earlier analysis of 587 of the donors, most TCR beta V segments appeared in productive rearrangements about 90% or about 30% of the time, broadly matching IMGT annotations. A total of 150 to 200 TCR beta chains were listed by the study as associated with cytomegalovirus.

This TCR came from a woman aged 45-59 years in good health and CMV-seronegative. The V and J segments used are TRBV6-5 and TRBJ2-3; a tentative D call is TRBD2 (5 bases match). The source material was PBMCs. This receptor has the CDR3 CASSPLREPTDTQYF. The nucleotide sequence is TGTGCCAGCAGCCCTTTAAGGGAGCCCACAGATACGCAGTATTTT.